This entry lists 2 T cell receptor beta chains sequenced from one sample in a study of T cells in Graves' hyperthyroidism and ophthalmopathy. Authors of the study amplified TCR beta CDR3 regions from RNA transcripts. Primed by the HTBI set, a first-round RT-PCR was run on the TCR CDR3. TCRdb independently ran MiXCR on the multiplex PCR reads; one entry per CDR3 protein. The sample contains a few hundred thousand distinct CDR3 sequences, under 60% of which appear only once. Specimen: peripheral blood or thyroid tissue (not recorded which). Source of these receptors: a woman younger than 30 with Graves' hyperthyroidism.

This clonotype was counted ten times or more. The chain's CDR3 is CAISEGPGELFF. In DNA form, the CDR3 reads TGTGCCATCAGTGAGGGACCCGGGGAGCTGTTTTTT. The V gene is TRBV10-3, the J gene TRBJ2-2; the D is unclear. The CDR3 totals 12 residues. The V end lost 2 bases, the J end lost 6 bases, and 4 bases lay between the germline ends. CDR1 is ENHRY and CDR2 is SYGVKD in the germline V gene.

This chain uses TRBV29-1 with TRBJ1-5, with D hard to call. Germline assignment: CDR1 SQVTM and CDR2 ANQGSEA. The CDR3 consists of 11 residues. The CDR3 DNA is TGCAGTGGACGGGACAATCAGCCCCAGCATTTT. Residues: CSGRDNQPQHF. The whole variable domain, filled in from reference TRBV29-1 and TRBJ1-5, reads SAVISQKPSRDICQRGTSLTIQCQVDSQVTMMFWYRQQPGQSLTLIATANQGSEATYESGFVIDKFPISRPNLTFSTLTVSNMSPEDSSIYLCSGRDNQPQHFGDGTRLSIL.